The 8 T cell receptor beta chains below come from one sample, sequenced in a study of T-cell reconstitution after alpha-beta-depleted transplantation in children (dated by TCRdb to 2016 to 2018). Receptors were amplified or captured by PCR. The instrument was an Illumina HiSeq 2500. Molecular barcoding was employed in the preparation of TCR libraries, with unique molecular identifiers being used to normalize TCRbeta repertoire quantification. TCRdb reworked the public reads: Q25 trimming with fastp, MiXCR clone assembly, productive beta chains retained. Records with the same CDR3 protein are collapsed into one entry carrying the most frequent genes and DNA. The sample data list some 550,000 distinct CDR3 sequences, and roughly 18% of these were observed just once. Of the sample, 2.5% to 4% is held by the ten largest clones. Here the sequenced sample was PBMCs from the stem cell graft donor, taken from the stem cell graft. The receptor set was obtained from a human donor who donated a stem cell graft to a child with acute lymphoblastic leukemia.

The gene calls are TRBV29-1 and TRBJ2-3, with 8 bases matching TRBD1. Germline V gene data show CDR1 as SQVTM and CDR2 as ANQGSEA. Unmatched junction bases numbered 12, after V lost 4 bases and J lost 0 bases. CDR3 length: 17 amino acids. The CDR3 sequence: CSVGGDRLSPSTDTQYF. The DNA of the CDR3 is TGCAGCGTTGGGGGGGACAGGTTAAGCCCTAGCACAGATACGCAGTATTTT.

This chain connects TRBV5-5 to TRBJ2-7; TRBD2 might be the D (5 bases). CDR1 is SGHKS and CDR2 is YYEKEE in the germline V gene (reference sequence). The V end lost 0 bases, the J end lost 3 bases, and 16 bases lay between the germline ends. The CDR3 length is 16 residues. The CDR3 DNA is TGTGCCAGCAGCTTGGCAATAAATAGCGAAATCTACGAGCAGTACTTC. Translated, it gives CASSLAINSEIYEQYF.

This chain links TRBV6-5 with TRBJ2-7; 9 bases are a match to TRBD1. Germline V gives CDR1 MNHEY, CDR2 SVGAGI. The J segment lost 5 bases and the V segment lost 4 bases, leaving 9 bases of the junction unmatched. The CDR3 spans 15 residues. The CDR3 is CASSSPRTGDHEQYF. The CDR3 DNA reads as TGTGCCAGCAGTTCCCCTAGGACAGGGGACCACGAGCAGTACTTC.

This clonotype was seen repeatedly, ten times or more. The rearrangement uses TRBV9 and TRBJ2-1; 8 positions agree with TRBD2. CDR3 length: 15 amino acids. From germline, CDR1 is SGDLS and CDR2 YYNGEE. V shed 3 bases, J shed 3 bases, and the junction held 5 bases outside the gene matches. In DNA, the CDR3 is TGTGCCAGCAGCGGGGATACTAGCGGCTACAATGAGCAGTTCTTC. This gives the protein CASSGDTSGYNEQFF.

In its sample, this clonotype was seen a few times. This chain joins TRBV12-3 or TRBV12-4 and TRBJ1-1; 8 nucleotides align to TRBD1. CDR3 length equals 21 residues. With V trimmed by 3 bases and J by 3 bases, 24 bases remained unmatched. This CDR3 reads CASSFKLGPDRGPSSYTEAFF. CDR3 coding DNA: TGTGCCAGCAGTTTTAAGTTGGGTCCTGACAGGGGACCAAGTTCATACACTGAAGCTTTCTTT.

The sample holds a few counts of this clonotype. The genes are TRBV12-3 or TRBV12-4 and TRBJ2-1, with no clear D. This CDR3 region has 15 residues. V was pared by 3 bases and J by 4 bases, with 13 bases between. The CDR3 sequence is CASSFVAGDYNEQFF. The CDR3 DNA sequence: TGTGCCAGCAGTTTTGTAGCTGGAGATTACAATGAGCAGTTCTTC.

The chain has TRBV27 and TRBJ2-1, with D perhaps matching TRBD2 (5 bases). This CDR3 has 12 amino acids. Trimming shortened V by 6 bases and J by 6 bases, and 9 bases separated the two germline ends. CDR1 is MNHEY, CDR2 SMNVEV, per germline (reference sequence). CDR3 in DNA: TGTGCCAGCAGAGACTACTTCAATGAGCAGTTCTTC. Its translation is CASRDYFNEQFF.

This clonotype was found a few times. The V and J genes are TRBV12-3 or TRBV12-4 and TRBJ1-1; D uncertain. V was pared by 4 bases and J by 1 base, with 10 bases between. The CDR3 length is 14 residues. The CDR3 sequence is CASSSGLPNTEAFF. In DNA, the CDR3 is TGTGCCAGCAGTTCGGGGTTACCGAACACTGAAGCTTTCTTT.